Listed below are T cell receptor beta chains from one sample, sequenced in a study of blood T cell repertoires in COVID-19. Measured with immunoSEQ multiplex PCR; TCRdb has only the in-frame clones, and not every one. The sample contains more than 45,000 clones, 70% to 90% of which appear only once. The sequencing sample was made of peripheral blood. Source of these receptors: a man aged 55 to 69 with acute or convalescent COVID-19. CDR3s include the opening cysteine and the closing phenylalanine or tryptophan.

>TRBV9|TRBJ1-6
CASQGLGASSPLHF
>TRBV7-7|TRBJ2-3
CASSTSGDRTDTQYF
>TRBV28|TRBJ2-1
CASSLSPRNNEQFF
>TRBV6-2/TRBV6-3|TRBJ1-2
CASSLSRSSNYGYTF
>TRBV19|TRBJ2-3
CASSIGTPSDTQYF
>TRBV2|TRBJ2-2
CASSEAKGAAELFF
>TRBV28|TRBJ2-1
CASRVAGGIQNNEQFF
>TRBV6-2/TRBV6-3|TRBJ2-7
CASSLPTGQRYEQYF
>TRBV7-3|TRBJ2-1
CASSLAGSNNEQFF
>TRBV11-3|TRBJ1-3
CASSLEGVRATIYF
>TRBV28|TRBJ2-7
CLVLAGGPSNEQYF
>TRBV6-5|TRBJ2-1
CASSTDRGRSTEQFF
>TRBV11-2|TRBJ1-1
CASSLDSRNTEAFF
>TRBV5-6|TRBJ1-4
CASSATKGQADEKLFF
>TRBV19|TRBJ1-1
CASSFRGTEAFF
>TRBV5-1|TRBJ1-1
CASSLAGNTEAFF